The T cell receptor (beta chain) under discussion was sequenced for a study of blood T cell repertoires in COVID-19. On the study more broadly: Sites across the United States, Italy and Spain contributed samples from acute and convalescent COVID-19.

Germline V gene sequence: CDR1 MNHEY, CDR2 SVGEGT. This CDR3 contains 18 residues. V trimming: 4 bases; J trimming: 2 bases; junction bases outside the gene matches: 12. Recruited during active infection, patients (from Seattle) were subsequently followed longitudinally. In the original analysis: Researchers report that nucleated cell counts were estimated from reference gene primer amplification. Produced via immunoSEQ multiplex PCR; TCRdb's table is partial and in-frame only. That table furnishes V, J and clone size, whereas the DNA furnished D and trimming. The repertoire holds about 150,000 clones, with approximately 81% as singletons.

This sequence was found in a woman aged 60 to 75 with COVID-19, enrolled during active disease. What was sequenced was peripheral blood. The rearrangement links TRBV6-2 or TRBV6-3 to TRBJ1-1; 11 bases are shared with TRBD1. CDR3: CASSSRTGGRRGNTEAFF. The CDR3 DNA reads as TGTGCCAGCAGTTCCCGGACAGGGGGCAGGAGGGGTAACACTGAAGCTTTCTTT.